This TCR beta chain was observed in a study of blood T cell repertoires in COVID-19. V shed 4 bases and J shed 2 bases, with 16 bases lying between them. Per the germline V gene, CDR1 is SGHRS and CDR2 is YFSETQ. This CDR3 has 15 amino acids. Measured with immunoSEQ multiplex PCR; TCRdb has only the in-frame clones, and not every one. The table records fewer than 300,000 clones, around four fifths of them present only once. The chain links TRBV5-1 to TRBJ2-7, with D perhaps TRBD1 (5 bases). This clonotype was obtained from a man at least 80 years old with acute or convalescent COVID-19. Sequencing was carried out using peripheral blood. The DNA for the CDR3 is TGCGCCAGCAGCATAGACAGAGACCTACCCTACGAGCAGTACTTC. Its protein is CASSIDRDLPYEQYF.